This T cell receptor (beta chain) was sequenced during a study of T cells after yellow fever vaccination. Broader study findings: Weaker, the secondary response had a peak occurring faster, on day 5 versus 15. At less than 97% for CD4 and almost 90% for CD8, most primary-vaccination clones showed up again after the booster.

TCRdb re-called the 5' RACE reads with MiXCR, one entry per CDR3 protein. The sample has 200,000 to 300,000 distinct CDR3 sequences, over 3% seen once. This clonotype showed up many times. What it recognizes is unknown. Germline CDR1 SQVTM, CDR2 ANQGSEA. There are 13 residues in the CDR3. The V gene lost 7 bases and the J gene lost 3 bases, with 15 bases spanning the gap. Sequencing used PBMCs, obtained 15 days after the yellow fever booster vaccination. V and J are TRBV29-1 and TRBJ1-1, with D possibly TRBD1 on 5 matching bases. The receptor was derived from a man aged 18 to 29 who received the YFV17D yellow fever vaccine. The DNA of the CDR3 is TGCAGCGGAAAGCAGGGATGGGACACTGAAGCTTTCTTT. Translating it yields CSGKQGWDTEAFF.